The clone carrying this T cell receptor (beta chain) was detected ten times or more. The time point denotes: patch test 2, 6 weeks after DPC sensitization. Specified treatment: therapeutic diphenylcyclopropenone sensitization with weekly scalp DPC. Before extraction, the whole blood was not fractionated, and total RNA was taken from it. This sample was included in a study of human T cells and chemical hapten exposure. The wider study: Sensitizing treatment utilized 2% DPC over a roughly 2 cm by roughly 2 cm portion of upper inner arm skin.

The germline V gene encodes CDR1 SGHAT and CDR2 FQNNGV. This CDR3 comprises 13 residues. V was trimmed by 1 base and J by 8 bases, leaving 11 bases between them. Using its own MiXCR run on the RACE reads, TCRdb lists one record per CDR3 protein. Of about 85,000 distinct CDR3 sequences in the sample, 11% were seen once. This clonotype was sampled from a man aged 18 to 29 with alopecia areata. Some clones in this sample may be carry-over from other donors' samples. The rearrangement links TRBV11-2 to TRBJ1-2; maybe TRBD1 (5 bases). The sample here was whole blood, taken in connection with sensitization to the hapten diphenylcyclopropenone (DPC). Here the CDR3 reads CASSLAGAGGYTF. The DNA for the CDR3 is TGTGCCAGCAGCTTAGCTGGGGCTGGGGGCTACACCTTC. Full variable domain (outside the CDR3, taken from reference TRBV11-2 and TRBJ1-2): EAGVAQSPRYKIIEKRQSVAFWCNPISGHATLYWYQQILGQGPKLLIQFQNNGVVDDSQLPKDRFSAERLKGVDSTLKIQPAKLEDSAVYLCASSLAGAGGYTFGSGTRLTVV.